These T cell receptor beta chains were read from a single sample in a study of T cell responses to AZD1222 COVID-19 vaccine. Generated by immunoSEQ multiplex PCR, the TCRdb table keeps only in-frame clones and is missing some. The sample yields some 120,000 clones, about nine tenths seen once. Sequenced here: peripheral blood, sampled on day 0 of AZD1222 vaccination. The source is an adult in good health. Both conserved end residues are trimmed from each CDR3.

V	J	CDR3
TRBV5-1	TRBJ2-2	ASTGLAGLQTGELF
TRBV2	TRBJ1-1	ASRGQGNTEAF
TRBV29-1	TRBJ1-6	SVQDSANSPLH
TRBV11-2	TRBJ1-3	ASNLRRLSGNTIY
TRBV5-1	TRBJ2-7	ASSSREEPGHYEQY
TRBV7-8	TRBJ2-5	ASSPTPWGRRDQETQY
TRBV4-1	TRBJ2-1	ASSPTSLYNEQF
TRBV5-4	TRBJ1-2	ASSLFSSASPPGYT
TRBV5-6	TRBJ1-3	ASSLASVRTSTIY
TRBV4-3	TRBJ1-1	ASSQGGKPNTEAF
TRBV6-4	TRBJ2-5	ASRPEETQY
TRBV5-1	TRBJ2-3	ASTSLGQGSDTQY
TRBV29-1	TRBJ1-1	SAWDSNTEAF
TRBV5-1	TRBJ1-2	ASSPETTFGYGYT
TRBV5-1	TRBJ2-2	ASSSIAGQNTGELF
TRBV7-2	TRBJ2-3	ASSLAGHDKTSTDTQY
TRBV10-1	TRBJ1-6	ASIRQRRDGSPLH
TRBV28	TRBJ2-7	ASSPRQGRVTYEQY
TRBV7-9	TRBJ1-1	ASSLVGQEGEAF
TRBV5-5	TRBJ2-1	ASSFKTGLDEQF
TRBV12-3/TRBV12-4	TRBJ1-5	ASGGLTQPQH
TRBV9	TRBJ1-1	ASSVGVQGTEAF
TRBV28	TRBJ1-6	ASINEGQGPLH
TRBV7-3	TRBJ2-1	ASSLRSGTGDNEQF